This is a list of T cell receptor beta chains from one sample in a study of blood T cell repertoires in COVID-19. Using immunoSEQ multiplex PCR, the repertoire was profiled, and TCRdb retains in-frame clones only, with some absent. The table shows 150,000 to 200,000 clones, with around 85% occurring only once. Sequences were obtained from peripheral blood. The receptors originated from a human donor in a cohort sampled during active COVID-19. Both conserved end residues are part of each CDR3. Each record gives: V gene, J gene, D gene, clone size, CDR3 length, CDR3 DNA, CDR3 protein. A D gene is named only where the DNA matches it firmly. Only some rows state a clone size, as once, few, many or a class for expanded clones.

>TRBV7-9|TRBJ2-7|-|few|15
TGTGCCAGCAGCTACCGGACTGCCGACTCCTACGAGCAGTACTTC
CASSYRTADSYEQYF
>TRBV28|TRBJ1-3|-|-|18
TGTGCCTCTACCTCGTGGGGGCGGGGGCGAGGGTTTGGAAACACCATATATTTT
CASTSWGRGRGFGNTIYF
>TRBV25-1|TRBJ2-6|-|-|16
TGTGCCAGCAGTGAACTCAGGGGCTCTGGGGCCAACGTCCTGACTTTC
CASSELRGSGANVLTF
>TRBV19|TRBJ1-2|TRBD1|-|18
TGTGCCAGTAGTAAGGAATGGGGGACAGGGTGGCAATACGATGGCTACACCTTC
CASSKEWGTGWQYDGYTF
>TRBV29-1|TRBJ2-7|TRBD1|-|12
TGCAGCACCCGACAGGGTATAGACGAGCAGTACTTC
CSTRQGIDEQYF
>TRBV30|TRBJ1-4|-|-|17
TGTGCCTGGAGTCAGGGCGGGGCCCCTACAACTAATGAAAAACTGTTTTTT
CAWSQGGAPTTNEKLFF
>TRBV28|TRBJ2-2|TRBD2|-|16
TGTGCCAGCACCTTGGGACTAGCGGGGGGGACCGGGGAGCTGTTTTTT
CASTLGLAGGTGELFF
>TRBV2|TRBJ2-7|TRBD1|few|13
TGTGCCAGCACGGGACAGGGCCCCTACGAGCAGTACTTC
CASTGQGPYEQYF
>TRBV10-3|TRBJ1-1|TRBD1|once|13
TGTGCCGTTGCCGGGACAGCGAACACTGAAGCTTTCTTT
CAVAGTANTEAFF
>TRBV5-6|TRBJ1-1|-|-|13
TGTGCCAGCTCCCCGAGGGCGAACACTGAAGCTTTCTTT
CASSPRANTEAFF
>TRBV5-6|TRBJ2-6|-|-|16
TGTGCCAGCAGCTTGGCCACAGGGACTGGGGCCAACGTCCTGACTTTC
CASSLATGTGANVLTF
>TRBV2|TRBJ1-3|-|-|15
TGTGCCGTAACGTACCCCGAAAGCCCTGGAAACACCATATATTTT
CAVTYPESPGNTIYF
>TRBV7-9|TRBJ2-7|TRBD2|-|11
TGTGCCATCACCTGGGGGGGCGAGCAGTACTTC
CAITWGGEQYF
>TRBV15|TRBJ2-6|TRBD1|-|19
TGTGCCACCAGCAGATCGGGACAGGGGGCTAGTCGTGGGGCCAACGTCCTGACTTTC
CATSRSGQGASRGANVLTF
>TRBV7-8|TRBJ1-2|TRBD1|-|17
TGTGCCAGCAGCTTAGACAGCAGGGGGCGCGCGGGCTATGGCTACACCTTC
CASSLDSRGRAGYGYTF
>TRBV3-1/TRBV3-2|TRBJ2-7|-|-|12
TGTGCCAGCCGAAAGGGGGGGGGCGAGCAGTACTTC
CASRKGGGEQYF
>TRBV7-2|TRBJ2-7|-|few|14
TGTGCCAGCAGCCCGCGCTCCTACTCCTACGAGCAGTACTTC
CASSPRSYSYEQYF
>TRBV11-3|TRBJ2-7|TRBD1|-|15
TGTGCCAGCAGCCCCGGACAGGGATCTCCCTACGAGCAGTACTTC
CASSPGQGSPYEQYF
>TRBV6-5|TRBJ1-2|TRBD1|-|14
TGTGCCAGCAGCACGACAGGGGGCGACTATGGCTACACCTTC
CASSTTGGDYGYTF
>TRBV6-6|TRBJ1-1|-|-|15
TGTGCCAGCAGTTACCGTACCGCCGGGAACACTGAAGCTTTCTTT
CASSYRTAGNTEAFF
>TRBV6-5|TRBJ1-4|-|-|13
TGTGCCACTTCTCTGCTAGGGGGGGGAAAACTGTTTTTT
CATSLLGGGKLFF
>TRBV19|TRBJ2-3|-|-|13
TGTGCCAGTAGGAGCGGGAGCACAGATACGCAGTATTTT
CASRSGSTDTQYF
>TRBV11-2|TRBJ1-6|-|-|17
TGTGCCAGCAGCTTAAGCTTCCTCGGGGACTATAATTCACCCCTCCACTTT
CASSLSFLGDYNSPLHF
>TRBV5-8|TRBJ1-4|TRBD1|-|15
TGTGCCAGCAGCCCAGCGACAGGGCGAGGGGAAAAACTGTTTTTT
CASSPATGRGEKLFF
>TRBV11-3|TRBJ2-1|TRBD2|-|16
TGTGCCAGCAGCTTCAGACTAGCGGGAGGGCTGGATGAGCAGTTCTTC
CASSFRLAGGLDEQFF
>TRBV28|TRBJ1-1|-|once|14
TGTGCCAGCGGTTTCAAATACGGGGGCACTGAAGCTTTCTTT
CASGFKYGGTEAFF
>TRBV5-6|TRBJ2-3|TRBD2|-|15
TGTGCCAGCAGCTTACTAGCGGGAGACGCAGATACGCAGTATTTT
CASSLLAGDADTQYF
>TRBV4-1|TRBJ2-7|TRBD2|once|15
TGCGCCAGCAGCCATGTAGCGGGGGGGCCCTACGAGCAGTACTTC
CASSHVAGGPYEQYF
>TRBV12-3/TRBV12-4|TRBJ2-7|TRBD2|-|12
TGTGCCAGCAGTTTAACCAGCGGGGCCCAGTACTTC
CASSLTSGAQYF
>TRBV6-5|TRBJ2-7|-|-|13
TGTGCCAGCAGTACAGCAGGGCTGTACGAGCAGTACTTC
CASSTAGLYEQYF
>TRBV11-3|TRBJ2-4|TRBD1|-|19
TGTGCCAGCAGCTTAGTTCCGGGACAGGGAATTAGTGTGCTCAACATTCAGTACTTC
CASSLVPGQGISVLNIQYF
>TRBV18|TRBJ2-1|TRBD2|-|16
TGTGCCAGCTCACGCTCCAGCGGGGGCCACTACAATGAGCAGTTCTTC
CASSRSSGGHYNEQFF
>TRBV19|TRBJ2-1|TRBD2|-|14
TGTGCCAGTAAAGGAGAGCGGGGCTACAATGAGCAGTTCTTC
CASKGERGYNEQFF
>TRBV29-1|TRBJ2-7|-|-|15
TGCAGCGTTGAAAAGGGCCAGGGGATGATCTACGAGCAGTACTTC
CSVEKGQGMIYEQYF
>TRBV5-1|TRBJ1-2|TRBD1|-|14
TGCGCCAGCAGCTTAAGGGACAGCGGGTATGGCTACACCTTC
CASSLRDSGYGYTF
>TRBV11-2|TRBJ2-7|TRBD2|-|16
TGTGCCAGCAGAGAGCCGGGACTAGCGGGAACCTACGAGCAGTACTTC
CASREPGLAGTYEQYF
>TRBV6-6|TRBJ1-2|-|-|14
TGTGCCAGCAGTTACGCAGGGGCTAACTATGGCTACACCTTC
CASSYAGANYGYTF
>TRBV7-9|TRBJ1-2|TRBD1|once|13
TGTGCCAGCAGCCCGAGGACAGGTCCAGGCTACACCTTC
CASSPRTGPGYTF
>TRBV28|TRBJ1-2|-|-|14
TGTGCCAGCAGTTTATCGGGGGGGAACTATGGCTACACCTTC
CASSLSGGNYGYTF
>TRBV7-3|TRBJ2-1|TRBD2|-|15
TGTGCCAGCAGCCGCGACGGGACTAGGGGGAATGAGCAGTTCTTC
CASSRDGTRGNEQFF
>TRBV27|TRBJ2-3|-|-|15
TGTGCCAGCAGGGCCGGGGACACAGATTGGCATACGCAGTATTTT
CASRAGDTDWHTQYF
>TRBV6-5|TRBJ2-3|-|few|12
TGTGCCAGCATGGAGGTGACAGATACGCAGTATTTT
CASMEVTDTQYF
>TRBV24-1|TRBJ2-3|-|-|16
TGTGCCACCAGTGATTTTCATTCGACAGGAGCAGATACGCAGTATTTT
CATSDFHSTGADTQYF
>TRBV6-5|TRBJ2-6|-|-|14
TGTGCCAGCGCTGAGTTCTATGGGGCCAACGTCCTGACTTTC
CASAEFYGANVLTF
>TRBV24-1|TRBJ2-1|-|-|12
TGTGCCACCAGTTTTGCAGGCAATGAGCAGTTCTTC
CATSFAGNEQFF
>TRBV5-6|TRBJ1-5|TRBD1|-|18
TGTGCCAGCAGCCTAACGATCGGGACAGGAGATAGCAATCAGCCCCAGCATTTT
CASSLTIGTGDSNQPQHF
>TRBV2|TRBJ2-7|-|-|16
TGTGCCAGCAGTGACCCCCCTTGGCAGGGGACCTACGAGCAGTACTTC
CASSDPPWQGTYEQYF
>TRBV5-1|TRBJ1-2|TRBD1|few|13
TGCGCCAGCAGATTGGACAGGGCCTATGGCTACACCTTC
CASRLDRAYGYTF